These 4 T cell receptor beta chains came from one sample sequenced in a study of OX40 agonist ivuxolimab in advanced cancers. The library was generated by the immunoSEQ multiplex PCR assay. TCRdb provides this immuneACCESS table in a form limited to in-frame rearrangements. Some clones are lacking; in checked studies, under half of them reflect an unresolved V gene, and why the rest are absent is not known. This sample lists some 80,000 clones; approximately 94% were detected once. Around 4.8% of the sample lies in the top ten. Sample: CD4+ or CD8+ T cells sorted from blood, taken in a trial of the OX40 agonist ivuxolimab. These receptors were obtained from an adult with an advanced solid tumor such as melanoma, head and neck, liver or kidney cancer.

The V gene is TRBV5-1, the J gene TRBJ2-3; TRBD2 aligns across 7 bases. CDR3 length equals 16 residues. V was clipped by 0 bases and J by 2 bases; unmatched bases: 6. Germline assignment: CDR1 SGHRS and CDR2 YFSETQ. The chain's CDR3 is CASSLGPSGDTDTQYF. The CDR3 DNA is TGCGCCAGCAGCTTGGGCCCTAGCGGAGACACAGATACGCAGTATTTT.

J is TRBJ1-3 and V is TRBV7-6, with 8 bases matching TRBD1. The germline V gene has CDR1 SGHVS and CDR2 FNYEAQ. This CDR3 is 16 amino acids long. J was trimmed by 2 bases and V by 5 bases; bases with no gene match: 8. The CDR3 loop reads CASSKGQALPGNTIYF. The DNA of the CDR3 is TGTGCCAGCAGCAAGGGACAGGCACTACCTGGAAACACCATATATTTT.

The chain couples TRBV18 to TRBJ2-2; D is unresolved. The CDR3 covers 14 residues. Deletions cut 5 bases from V and 9 bases from J, with 16 bases between. Per germline, CDR1 KGHSH and CDR2 LQKENI. DNA for the CDR3: TGTGCCAGCTCAGCCTCCACGAACCTCCGGGAGCTGTTTTTT. Protein product: CASSASTNLRELFF.

A single count supports this clone. The genes are TRBV28 and TRBJ2-5; TRBD1 is a possible D gene (6 bases). V was pared by 4 bases and J by 2 bases, with 11 bases between. The CDR3 sequence is 14 residues long. Germline CDR1 reads MDHEN; CDR2 reads SYDVKM. This chain's CDR3 is CASSSGARQETQYF. CDR3 in DNA: TGTGCCAGCAGTTCAGGGGCCCGGCAAGAGACCCAGTACTTC.